A single sample is the source of the 25 T cell receptor beta chains below, sequenced in a study of T-cell memory formation after mild COVID-19. MiXCR, applied by TCRdb to the 5' RACE reads, yields one record per CDR3 protein. The sample records a few hundred thousand distinct CDR3 sequences, 20% being singletons. Material for sequencing was PBMCs or a T cell subset sorted from them (not recorded which). Every receptor here comes from a man between 18 and 35 years old who had mild COVID-19 (a few samples of this study predate the infection). Cell type and time point are not known.

The rearrangement joins TRBV11-2 to TRBJ1-3; no clear D gene. This CDR3 is built from 15 residues. CDR1 SGHAT and CDR2 FQNNGV come from the germline V gene. V lost 4 bases and J 0 bases, leaving 10 bases between the germline ends. In nucleotides, the CDR3 is TGTGCCAGCAGCTCAAGACTCCTCTCTGGAAACACCATATATTTT. It translates to CASSSRLLSGNTIYF. The variable domain in full, completed from reference TRBV11-2 and TRBJ1-3, reads EAGVAQSPRYKIIEKRQSVAFWCNPISGHATLYWYQQILGQGPKLLIQFQNNGVVDDSQLPKDRFSAERLKGVDSTLKIQPAKLEDSAVYLCASSSRLLSGNTIYFGEGSWLTVV.

The chain employs TRBV7-9 and TRBJ1-2; tentative D call: TRBD1 (5 bases). There are 12 residues in the CDR3. Germline-derived CDR1 and CDR2 are SEHNR and FQNEAQ (reference sequence). The ends were cut back, 5 bases at V and 10 bases at J, with 14 bases in the middle. The CDR3 loop reads CASSPPGQPYTF. Here the CDR3 DNA reads TGTGCCAGCAGCCCACCGGGGCAACCCTACACCTTC.

This clonotype was observed a handful of times. One end of the junction varies from germline; a read error may be responsible. The chain joins TRBV12-3 or TRBV12-4 to TRBJ2-1, with D perhaps TRBD1 (5 bases). This CDR3 is 11 amino acids long. The CDR3 nucleotides read TGTGCCAGCAGCTCGCAGGACGCCCAGGGCTTC. Its protein product is CASSSQDAQGF.

V gene TRBV21-1 combines with J gene TRBJ2-2; the DNA was not used to check the table's D call, TRBD1. TRBV21-1 is a pseudogene locus. The CDR3 length is 18 residues. CDR3 amino acids: CAATGTGGSRGITGELFF. The CDR3 nucleotides read TGTGCCGCCACCGGGACAGGGGGCTCGCGGGGGATCACCGGGGAGCTGTTTTTT.

This chain joins TRBV10-3 and TRBJ2-3; 8 bases line up with TRBD2. The CDR3 runs to 15 residues. From germline, CDR1 is ENHRY and CDR2 SYGVKD. V was clipped by 3 bases and J by 6 bases; unmatched bases: 8. The CDR3 sequence is CAISDPGGASDTQYF. The CDR3 coding sequence is TGTGCCATCAGTGACCCCGGGGGGGCATCGGATACGCAGTATTTT.

The chain is built from TRBV5-1 and TRBJ1-4; no firm D call. CDR1 is SGHRS and CDR2 is YFSETQ in the germline V gene. This CDR3 is 14 amino acids long. Between the trimmed V and J ends, which lost 3 bases and 5 bases, there was a span of 11 bases. CDR3 protein: CASSWTGSNEKLFF. The CDR3 DNA sequence: TGCGCCAGCAGCTGGACGGGCTCGAATGAAAAACTGTTTTTT.

V usage is TRBV20-1 and J usage is TRBJ2-2; D is possibly TRBD2 (6 bases). Trimming took off 1 base at V and 2 bases at J, with 11 bases between the two ends. CDR1 and CDR2 from the germline V gene are DFQATT and SNEGSKA (reference sequence). The CDR3 is 15 amino acids. CDR3 DNA: TGCAGTGCTAGAGGGGAGGTGGGCAACACCGGGGAGCTGTTTTTT. It specifies CSARGEVGNTGELFF.

The J gene is TRBJ2-2, the V gene TRBV6-5; the D call may be TRBD1 or TRBD2 (7 bases each). Germline V gene sequence: CDR1 MNHEY, CDR2 SVGAGI. With 6 bases removed from V and 5 bases from J, the gap between germline ends came to 19 bases. This CDR3 has 16 amino acids. CDR3 protein: CASSYLPGGGTGELFF. The CDR3, as DNA: TGTGCCAGCAGCTATTTGCCAGGGGGAGGGACCGGGGAGCTGTTTTTT.

A few counts support this clonotype. The V and J genes are TRBV5-1 and TRBJ1-1; tentatively, D is TRBD1 (5 bases). The CDR3 has 14 amino acids. Trimming stripped 4 bases from V and 1 base from J, with 11 bases between. Germline V gives CDR1 SGHRS, CDR2 YFSETQ. CDR3 in DNA: TGCGCCAGCAGCCGGGACCCAGCGAACACTGAAGCTTTCTTT. Amino acids: CASSRDPANTEAFF.

This clonotype was seen repeatedly, ten times or more. The chain employs TRBV12-3 or TRBV12-4 and TRBJ2-6, with D hard to call. V was trimmed by 3 bases and J by 4 bases, leaving 1 base between them. The CDR3 runs 12 residues. CDR3 bases: TGTGCCAGCAGTTTCGGGGCCAACGTCCTGACTTTC. It translates to CASSFGANVLTF.

V and J are TRBV5-1 and TRBJ1-1; D is unresolved. Germline loops: CDR1 SGHRS, CDR2 YFSETQ. V was shortened by 1 base and J by 1 base, with 8 bases between the two germline ends. The CDR3 loop spans 14 amino acids. CDR3 sequence reads: CASSLSEGNTEAFF. The CDR3 coding sequence is TGCGCCAGCAGCTTGTCAGAGGGGAACACTGAAGCTTTCTTT.

This clonotype was seen a handful of times. The V and J genes are TRBV4-1 and TRBJ2-1; 9 bases are a match to TRBD2. V was clipped by 0 bases and J by 6 bases; unmatched bases: 6. The CDR3 length is 16 residues. The germline V gene encodes CDR1 MGHRA and CDR2 YSYEKL. For the CDR3, the DNA is TGCGCCAGCAGCCAAGAGGGGCGGGGGGGCCCCAATGAGCAGTTCTTC. Its translation is CASSQEGRGGPNEQFF.

The rearrangement joins TRBV18 to TRBJ1-5; D not certain. CDR1 is KGHSH, CDR2 LQKENI, per germline. The CDR3 is 16 residues long. Trimming stripped 4 bases from V and 7 bases from J, with 20 bases between. CDR3 nucleotide sequence: TGTGCCAGCTCACTCCGGGTTGCTGGGGTAGGGCAGCCCCAGCATTTT. It specifies CASSLRVAGVGQPQHF.

This clonotype has just a few counts. The chain uses TRBV7-2 and TRBJ1-2; perhaps TRBD1 as D (6 bases). CDR1 and CDR2 from the germline V gene are SGHTA and FQGNSA. V gave up 1 base and J gave up 6 bases, with 15 bases separating them. The CDR3 is 15 amino acids. The chain's CDR3 is CASSLDSQGWNGYTF. CDR3 coding DNA: TGTGCCAGCAGCTTAGACTCACAGGGTTGGAATGGCTACACCTTC. The entire variable domain, with the rest obtained from reference TRBV7-2 and TRBJ1-2, is as follows: GAGVSQSPSNKVTEKGKDVELRCDPISGHTALYWYRQSLGQGLEFLIYFQGNSAPDKSGLPSDRFSAERTGGSVSTLTIQRTQQEDSAVYLCASSLDSQGWNGYTFGSGTRLTVV.

The DNA for the CDR3 is TGTGCCAGCAGAGGGGTAGCAGCCGGGGAGCTGTTTTTT. Its protein product is CASRGVAAGELFF. V and J are TRBV2 and TRBJ2-2, with D perhaps TRBD1 (5 bases). Germline loops: CDR1 SNHLY, CDR2 FYNNEI. Trimming cost V 6 bases and J 6 bases, with 11 bases left between them. The length of the CDR3 is 13 residues.

The chain joins TRBV7-9 to TRBJ2-7; no definite D call. CDR1 SEHNR and CDR2 FQNEAQ come from the germline V gene (reference sequence). Trimming took 4 bases from V and 2 from J, leaving 12 bases between them. CDR3 length: 14 amino acids. The DNA of the CDR3 is TGTGCCAGCAGCTCAAGAGGAGTCCCCTACGAGCAGTACGTC. Protein: CASSSRGVPYEQYV.

Only a few counts were recorded for this clonotype. J is TRBJ2-1 and V is TRBV7-2; D might be TRBD1 or TRBD2, each matching 5 bases. The CDR3 is 12 residues long. Between the trimmed V and J ends, which lost 1 base and 14 bases, there was a span of 12 bases. Germline lookup yields CDR1 SGHTA and CDR2 FQGNSA. Here the CDR3 reads CASSLERGEEFF. CDR3 DNA: TGTGCCAGCAGCTTAGAAAGGGGAGAGGAGTTCTTC.

This clonotype was counted between two and nine times. This rearrangement joins TRBV3-1 to TRBJ2-5; no reliable D call. CDR1 and CDR2 (germline): LGHDT, YNNKEL (reference sequence). The CDR3 is 15 amino acids. V was cut by 3 bases and J by 2 bases, with 13 bases left in between. In nucleotides, the CDR3 is TGTGCCAGCAGCCATTCCTGGCAGACTCAAGAGACCCAGTACTTC. As protein: CASSHSWQTQETQYF.

J is TRBJ2-3 and V is TRBV15; TRBD1 is a possible D gene (5 bases). V was shortened by 0 bases and J by 10 bases, with 8 bases between the two germline ends. There are 12 residues in the CDR3. Germline lookup yields CDR1 LNHNV and CDR2 YYDKDF (reference sequence). CDR3 DNA sequence: TGTGCCACCAGCAGAGATAGGGGTCCGCAGTATTTT. Encoded protein: CATSRDRGPQYF.

This clonotype was observed many times. The V and J genes are TRBV5-1 and TRBJ1-1, with 8 bases that match TRBD1. The CDR3 has 15 residues. Unmatched junction bases numbered 8, after V lost 4 bases and J lost 3 bases. From germline, CDR1 is SGHRS and CDR2 YFSETQ. The CDR3 nucleotides read TGCGCCAGCAGCGTGGACAGGGACTCGTACACTGAAGCTTTCTTT. Its protein is CASSVDRDSYTEAFF.

This chain connects TRBV29-1 to TRBJ2-2, with D perhaps TRBD2 (5 bases). CDR3 length: 15 residues. Deletions cut 4 bases from V and 1 base from J, with 13 bases between. Germline assignment: CDR1 SQVTM and CDR2 ANQGSEA. CDR3: CSVVSGLENTGELFF. The CDR3 coding sequence is TGCAGCGTTGTGTCGGGGTTGGAGAACACCGGGGAGCTGTTTTTT.

For this clonotype: A much larger clone differs by one base, so this may be a read error. The chain links TRBV4-1 to TRBJ2-7; no definite D call. Germline V gene data show CDR1 as MGHRA and CDR2 as YSYEKL. The CDR3 is 16 amino acids. With 1 base removed from V and 0 bases from J, the gap between germline ends came to 13 bases. CDR3 sequence (DNA): TGCGCCAGCAGCCAAGGTTTTCGAACCAGCTCCTACGAGCAGTACTTC. This codes for CASSQGFRTSSYEQYF.

The table lists this clonotype with many counts. The rearrangement links TRBV7-3 to TRBJ2-1; tentatively, D is TRBD1 (5 bases). Trimming stripped 5 bases from V and 0 bases from J, with 8 bases between. Germline V lookup: CDR1 SGHTA, CDR2 FQGTGA. The CDR3 is made up of 14 amino acids. In nucleotides, the CDR3 is TGTGCCAGCAGCCAGGGCGGCTCCTACAATGAGCAGTTCTTC. Translating it yields CASSQGGSYNEQFF.

The sample holds many counts of this clonotype. V is TRBV5-1 and J is TRBJ2-5, with D unresolved. The V end lost 3 bases, the J end lost 2 bases, and 8 bases lay between the germline ends. The length of the CDR3 is 13 residues. Germline-derived CDR1 and CDR2 are SGHRS and YFSETQ. The CDR3 here is CASSSGRQETQYF. The DNA of the CDR3 is TGCGCCAGCAGCTCTGGCAGACAAGAGACCCAGTACTTC.

The chain is built from TRBV5-1 and TRBJ1-5; D uncertain. V was clipped by 5 bases and J by 5 bases, with 11 bases between them. Looked up from germline, CDR1 is SGHRS and CDR2 is YFSETQ. The CDR3 sequence is 13 residues long. CDR3 nucleotide sequence: TGCGCCAGCAGGATCGGGTTCCATCAGCCCCAGCATTTT. Translated, it gives CASRIGFHQPQHF.